The entry that follows covers one T cell receptor (beta chain) sequence. CDR1 is PRHDT and CDR2 is FYEKMQ in the germline V gene (reference sequence). With 5 bases removed from V and 7 bases from J, the gap between germline ends came to 9 bases. This CDR3 contains 13 residues. It was with a sample-barcoded 5' primer and a J-beta primer mix that a second PCR of about 6 to 12 cycles was run. TCRdb redid the calling of the 5' RACE reads with MiXCR, one entry per CDR3 protein. This sample has about 640,000 distinct CDR3 sequences, with roughly 41% found just once. These data belong to a study of blood T cells in healthy people across ages. Study-level information: About one barcoded beta molecule per two T cells was the capture yield of template switching.

The receptor was isolated from a man aged 80 or over in good health. The chain uses TRBV13 and TRBJ1-6; D is perhaps TRBD1 (6 bases). Sequencing was performed on blood. The CDR3, as DNA: TGTGCCAGCAGCGTCGGGACAAATTCACCCCTCCACTTT. This sequence encodes CASSVGTNSPLHF.